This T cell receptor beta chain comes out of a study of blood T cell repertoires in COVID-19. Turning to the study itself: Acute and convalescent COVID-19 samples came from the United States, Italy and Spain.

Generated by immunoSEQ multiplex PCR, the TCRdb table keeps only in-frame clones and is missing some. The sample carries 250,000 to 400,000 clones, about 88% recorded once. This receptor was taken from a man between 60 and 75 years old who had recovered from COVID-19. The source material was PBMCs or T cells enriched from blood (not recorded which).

The CDR3 bases are TGTGCCAGAAGCACTCCGCTCGGGTTTTGCACTGAAGCTTTCTTT. This codes for CARSTPLGFCTEAFF. The chain has TRBV7-5 and TRBJ1-1. TRBV7-5 is a recognized pseudogene. This CDR3 is built from 15 residues.